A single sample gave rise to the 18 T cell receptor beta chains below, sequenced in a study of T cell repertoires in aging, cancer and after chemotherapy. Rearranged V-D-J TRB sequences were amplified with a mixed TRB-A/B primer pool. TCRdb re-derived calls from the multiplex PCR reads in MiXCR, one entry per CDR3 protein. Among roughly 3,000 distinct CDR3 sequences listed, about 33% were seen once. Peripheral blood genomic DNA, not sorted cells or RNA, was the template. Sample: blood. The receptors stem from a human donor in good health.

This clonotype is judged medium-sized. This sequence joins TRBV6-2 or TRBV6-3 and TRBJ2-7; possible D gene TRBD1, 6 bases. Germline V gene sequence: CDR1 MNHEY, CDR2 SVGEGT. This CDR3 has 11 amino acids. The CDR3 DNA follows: TGTGCTACCCAGCAGGGGCTCGAGCAGTACTTC. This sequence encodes CATQQGLEQYF.

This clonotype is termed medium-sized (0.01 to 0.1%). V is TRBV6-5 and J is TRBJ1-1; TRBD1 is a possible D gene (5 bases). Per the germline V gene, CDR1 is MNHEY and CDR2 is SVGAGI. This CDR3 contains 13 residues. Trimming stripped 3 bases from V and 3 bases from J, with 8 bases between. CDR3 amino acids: CASSYMGDTEAFF. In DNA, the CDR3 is TGTGCCAGCAGTTATATGGGGGACACTGAAGCTTTCTTT.

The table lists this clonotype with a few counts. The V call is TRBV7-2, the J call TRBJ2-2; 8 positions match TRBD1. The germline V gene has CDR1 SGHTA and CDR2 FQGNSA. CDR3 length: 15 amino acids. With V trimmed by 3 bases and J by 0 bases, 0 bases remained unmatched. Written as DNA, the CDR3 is TGTGCCAGCAGCTTGACAGGGGCGAACACCGGGGAGCTGTTTTTT. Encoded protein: CASSLTGANTGELFF.

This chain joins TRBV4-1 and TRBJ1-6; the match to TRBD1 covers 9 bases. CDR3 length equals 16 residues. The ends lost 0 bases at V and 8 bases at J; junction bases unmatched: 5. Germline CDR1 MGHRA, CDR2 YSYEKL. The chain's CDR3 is CASSQEEGTGHSPLHF. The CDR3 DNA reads TGCGCCAGCAGCCAAGAGGAAGGGACAGGGCATTCACCCCTCCACTTT.

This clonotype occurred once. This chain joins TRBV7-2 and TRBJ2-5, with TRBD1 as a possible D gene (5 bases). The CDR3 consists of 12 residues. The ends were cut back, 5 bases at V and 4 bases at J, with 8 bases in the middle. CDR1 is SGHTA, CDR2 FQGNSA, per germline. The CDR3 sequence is CASSPRGETQYF. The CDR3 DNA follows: TGTGCCAGCAGCCCTAGGGGAGAGACCCAGTACTTC.

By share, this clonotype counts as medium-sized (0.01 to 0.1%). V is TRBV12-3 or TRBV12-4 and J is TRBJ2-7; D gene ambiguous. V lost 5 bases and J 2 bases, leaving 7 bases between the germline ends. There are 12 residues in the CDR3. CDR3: CASSRYAYEQYF. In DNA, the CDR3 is TGTGCCAGCAGTCGATACGCCTACGAGCAGTACTTC.

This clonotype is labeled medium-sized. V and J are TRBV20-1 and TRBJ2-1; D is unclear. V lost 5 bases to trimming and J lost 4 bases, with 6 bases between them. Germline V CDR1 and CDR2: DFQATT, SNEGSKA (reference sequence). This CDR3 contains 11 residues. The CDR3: CSAGSYNEQFF. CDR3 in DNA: TGCAGTGCTGGCTCATACAATGAGCAGTTCTTC.

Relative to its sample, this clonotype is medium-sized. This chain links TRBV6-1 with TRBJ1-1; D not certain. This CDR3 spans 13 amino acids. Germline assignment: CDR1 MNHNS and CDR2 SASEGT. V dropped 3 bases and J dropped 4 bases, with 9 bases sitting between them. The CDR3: CASSEKGFTEAFF. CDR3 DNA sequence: TGTGCCAGCAGTGAGAAGGGTTTCACTGAAGCTTTCTTT.

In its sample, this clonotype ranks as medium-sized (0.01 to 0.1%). The CDR3 DNA sequence: TGCGCCAGCAGCTCCGGACTAGCGGGAGTGGATGAGCAGTTCTTC. Protein product: CASSSGLAGVDEQFF. The gene calls are TRBV5-1 and TRBJ2-1, with TRBD2 matching over 13 bases. V dropped 3 bases and J dropped 8; count of bases not matched to a gene: 5. The germline gives CDR1 SGHRS, CDR2 YFSETQ. This CDR3 region has 15 residues.

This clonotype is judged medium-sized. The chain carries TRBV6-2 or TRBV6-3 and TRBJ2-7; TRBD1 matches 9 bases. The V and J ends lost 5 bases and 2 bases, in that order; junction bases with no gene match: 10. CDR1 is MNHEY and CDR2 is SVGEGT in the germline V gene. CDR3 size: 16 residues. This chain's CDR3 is CASSAPPGQGTYEQYF. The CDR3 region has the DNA TGTGCCAGCAGTGCCCCCCCGGGACAGGGTACCTACGAGCAGTACTTC.

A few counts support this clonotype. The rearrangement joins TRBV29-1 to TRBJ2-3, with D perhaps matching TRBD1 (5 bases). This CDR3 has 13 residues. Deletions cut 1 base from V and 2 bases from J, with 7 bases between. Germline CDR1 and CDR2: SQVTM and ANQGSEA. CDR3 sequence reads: CSVEVRVTDTQYF. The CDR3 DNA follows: TGCAGCGTTGAAGTCAGGGTCACAGATACGCAGTATTTT.

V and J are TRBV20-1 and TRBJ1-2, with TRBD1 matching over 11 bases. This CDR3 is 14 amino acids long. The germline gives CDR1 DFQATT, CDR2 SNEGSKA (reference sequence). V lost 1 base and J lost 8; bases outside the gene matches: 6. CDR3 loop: CSARGDRGEVGYTF. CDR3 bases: TGCAGTGCTAGAGGGGACAGGGGGGAGGTGGGCTACACCTTC.

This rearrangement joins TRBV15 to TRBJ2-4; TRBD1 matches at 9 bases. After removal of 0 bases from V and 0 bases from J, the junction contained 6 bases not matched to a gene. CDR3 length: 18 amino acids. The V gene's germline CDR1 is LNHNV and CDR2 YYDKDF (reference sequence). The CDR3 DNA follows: TGTGCCACCAGCAGAGATGTAGGACAGGGGCTAGCCAAAAACATTCAGTACTTC. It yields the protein CATSRDVGQGLAKNIQYF.

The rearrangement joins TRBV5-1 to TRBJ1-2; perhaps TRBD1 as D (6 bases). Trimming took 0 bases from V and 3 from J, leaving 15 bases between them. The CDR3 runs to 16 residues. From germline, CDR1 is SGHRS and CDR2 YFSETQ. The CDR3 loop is CASSLAAGARHYGYTF. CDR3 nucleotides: TGCGCCAGCAGCTTGGCAGCAGGGGCCCGACACTATGGCTACACCTTC.

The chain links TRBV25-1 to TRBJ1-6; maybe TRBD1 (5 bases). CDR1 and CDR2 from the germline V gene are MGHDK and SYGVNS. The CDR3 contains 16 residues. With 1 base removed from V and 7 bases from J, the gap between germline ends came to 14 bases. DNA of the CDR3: TGTGCCAGCAGTGAATTAAGGGGAGGCGGAAATTCACCCCTCCACTTT. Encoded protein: CASSELRGGGNSPLHF.

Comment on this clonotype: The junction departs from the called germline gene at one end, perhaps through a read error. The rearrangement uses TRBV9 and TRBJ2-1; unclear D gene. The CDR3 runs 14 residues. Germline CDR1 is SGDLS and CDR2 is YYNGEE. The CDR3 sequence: CAISVVGPANEQFF. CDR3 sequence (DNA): TGTGCCATCAGCGTAGTTGGCCCCGCCAATGAGCAGTTCTTC.

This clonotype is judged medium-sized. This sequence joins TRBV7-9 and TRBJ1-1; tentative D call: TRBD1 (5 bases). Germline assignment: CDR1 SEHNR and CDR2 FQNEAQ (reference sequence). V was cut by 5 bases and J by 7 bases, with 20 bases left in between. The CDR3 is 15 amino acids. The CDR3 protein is CASSPRGGGRDEAFF. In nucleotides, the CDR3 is TGTGCCAGCAGCCCAAGGGGAGGAGGTAGAGATGAAGCTTTCTTT.

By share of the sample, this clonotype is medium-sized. CDR3 nucleotides: TGCAGTGCTAGAGCAGTCGCGGAGACCCAGTACTTC. This codes for CSARAVAETQYF. The chain uses TRBV20-1 and TRBJ2-5; D remains ambiguous. The CDR3 totals 12 residues. Germline loops: CDR1 DFQATT, CDR2 SNEGSKA (reference sequence). Trimming removed 1 base at V and 5 bases at J, with 8 bases between.